The source of this T cell receptor beta chain is a study of CD8 T cells in ankylosing spondylitis. V lost 7 bases, J lost 3 bases, and 9 bases lay in between. Germline-derived CDR1 and CDR2 are DFQATT and SNEGSKA (reference sequence). The CDR3 is 11 amino acids. This clonotype occurred many times. TCRdb itself ran the 5' RACE reads through MiXCR, one entry per CDR3 protein. The sample records some 130,000 distinct CDR3 sequences, around 7.9% being singletons. This sequence was found in a female donor with ankylosing spondylitis or in good health (not recorded which). Sequenced input: blood, either unsorted or a sorted T cell fraction (not recorded which). The V and J genes are TRBV20-1 and TRBJ1-1; D unclear. CDR3 protein: CSVVLDTEAFF. CDR3 sequence (DNA): TGCAGTGTCGTACTGGACACTGAAGCTTTCTTT.